This T cell receptor (beta chain) comes out of a study of radiotherapy plus CTLA-4 blockade in lung cancer. Study overall: Of the patients, 15% to 20% showed objective responses and approximately 34% attained disease control. Notes on the study in general: TCR clones originating in tumors grew in number in blood after radiotherapy plus ipilimumab. Best predicting response, reportedly, were early blood T cell clone dynamics, with interferon-beta.

Sequenced by immunoSEQ multiplex PCR; TCRdb stores in-frame clones only, minus some. The sample records tens of thousands of clones, about 86% being singletons. The CDR3 extends over 12 amino acids. Germline-derived CDR1 and CDR2 are SNHLY and FYNNEI. V lost 7 bases and J 5 bases, leaving 12 bases between the germline ends. This clone was found once. Its matching antigen is unknown. With ipilimumab providing CTLA-4 blockade, focal radiation was administered to patients who had chemo-refractory metastatic non-small-cell lung cancer. The chain links TRBV2 to TRBJ2-7, with D perhaps matching TRBD1 (6 bases). This TCR came from a human donor with non-small cell lung cancer whose response to radiotherapy plus ipilimumab could not be evaluated. Material: peripheral blood, obtained from a patient treated with radiotherapy plus ipilimumab. The DNA of the CDR3 is TGTGCCAGCATCTACAGGGCCCACGAGCAGTACTTC. Translation: CASIYRAHEQYF.